This TCR beta chain is drawn from a study of vaccination effects on CD4 cells after COVID-19. The CDR3 spans 15 residues. The V gene's germline CDR1 is SGHRS and CDR2 YFSETQ. J was trimmed by 6 bases and V by 0 bases; bases with no gene match: 5. This clone came up once. Its specificity is not known. Libraries were prepared by immunoSEQ multiplex PCR; TCRdb keeps only in-frame clonotypes and omits some of them. This sample has roughly 59,000 clones, with just under 80% found just once. Pools of viral peptides were used by the ViraFEST assay to expand antigen-specific CD4+ T cells ahead of sequencing. Culture proceeded for nine to ten days, and CD4+ T cells were then isolated. Subjects were given two BNT162b2 or mRNA-1273 vaccine doses. Vaccinated recipients, who were negative for nucleocapsid antibodies, had no history of SARS-CoV-2 infection. Supplemented with around 11 IU/ml IL-2 and 9.5 to 10 ug/ml peptides, a few million PBMC per well were kept in culture. Cells had half their medium changed to IL-2 medium on days 3 and 7.

This chain uses TRBV5-1 with TRBJ1-4, with 7 positions matching TRBD1. Sequences were derived from CD4+ T cells from PBMCs cultured with HCoV-OC43 spike peptides, sampled after COVID-19 vaccination. Specified subset: HCoV-OC43 spike overlapping peptide pool stimulation. This receptor was obtained from a human donor who received a COVID-19 vaccine. CDR3 loop: CASSLGTGRYEKLFF. CDR3 coding DNA: TGCGCCAGCAGCTTGGGGACAGGTCGTTATGAAAAACTGTTTTTT.